At least ten counts were recorded for the clone carrying this TCR beta chain. Its specificity is not known. V lost 4 bases and J 10 bases, leaving 15 bases between the germline ends. The germline V gene has CDR1 SGDLS and CDR2 YYNGEE. The CDR3 length is 13 residues. This sample stems from a study of identical twins. TCRdb used MiXCR to reprocess the 5' RACE reads, holding one entry per CDR3 protein. The sample yields about 690,000 distinct CDR3 sequences, approximately 6% seen once. The study, taken as a whole, reports: Memory repertoires showed no such pattern, whereas abundant cord blood beta clonotypes carried fewer insertions. Zero-insertion results could be subject to partial confounding by invariant MAIT and iNKT cells.

The sequenced material came from naive T cells sorted from blood. The source is a man in his late teens or twenties in good health. The V call is TRBV9, the J call TRBJ2-1; tentatively, D is TRBD1 (5 bases). The CDR3 region is CASSHPMGPEQFF. Here the CDR3 DNA reads TGTGCCAGCAGCCACCCTATGGGGCCAGAGCAGTTCTTC.